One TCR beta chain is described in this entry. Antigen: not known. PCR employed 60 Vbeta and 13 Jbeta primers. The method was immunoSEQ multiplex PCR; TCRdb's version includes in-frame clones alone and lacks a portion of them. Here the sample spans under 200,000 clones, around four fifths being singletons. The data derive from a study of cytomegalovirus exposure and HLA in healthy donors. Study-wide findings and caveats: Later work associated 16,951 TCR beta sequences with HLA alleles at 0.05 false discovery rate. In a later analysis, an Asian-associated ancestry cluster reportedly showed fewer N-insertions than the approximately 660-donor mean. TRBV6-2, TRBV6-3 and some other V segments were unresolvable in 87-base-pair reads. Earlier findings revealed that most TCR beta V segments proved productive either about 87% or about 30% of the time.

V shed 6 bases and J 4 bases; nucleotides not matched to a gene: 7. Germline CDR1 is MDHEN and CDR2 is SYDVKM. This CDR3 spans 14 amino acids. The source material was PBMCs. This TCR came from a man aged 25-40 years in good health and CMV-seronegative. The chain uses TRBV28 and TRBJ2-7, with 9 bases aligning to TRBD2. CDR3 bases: TGTGCCAGCAGCCAAAGCGGGAGGCAGTACGAGCAGTACTTC. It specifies CASSQSGRQYEQYF.